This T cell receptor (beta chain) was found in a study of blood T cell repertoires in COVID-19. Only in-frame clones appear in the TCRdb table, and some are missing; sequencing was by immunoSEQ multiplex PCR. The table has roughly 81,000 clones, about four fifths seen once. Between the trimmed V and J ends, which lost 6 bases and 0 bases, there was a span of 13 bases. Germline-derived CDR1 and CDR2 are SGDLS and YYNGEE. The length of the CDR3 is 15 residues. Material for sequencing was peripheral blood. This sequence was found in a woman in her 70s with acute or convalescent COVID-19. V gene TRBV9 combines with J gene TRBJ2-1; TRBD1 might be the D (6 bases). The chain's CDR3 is CASNPGDYSYNEQFF. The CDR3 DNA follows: TGTGCCAGCAACCCAGGGGATTACTCCTACAATGAGCAGTTCTTC.